One sample yielded the 24 T cell receptor beta chains listed below, sequenced in a study of cytomegalovirus exposure and HLA in healthy donors. Use of 60 Vbeta and 13 Jbeta primers characterized the PCR. Measured with immunoSEQ multiplex PCR; TCRdb has only the in-frame clones, and not every one. The sample includes about 170,000 clones, 60% to 80% of them seen just once. What was sequenced was PBMCs. Receptors originate from a man aged 35-49 years in good health and CMV-seronegative.

This rearrangement joins TRBV4-2 to TRBJ2-7, with 7 bases fitting TRBD2. This CDR3 comprises 17 residues. Trimming cost V 0 bases and J 0 bases; bases outside gene matches: 8. Per germline, CDR1 LGHNA and CDR2 YNFKEQ. In nucleotides, the CDR3 is TGTGCCAGCAGCCAAGATGGAGGCGGGGGAGACTCCTACGAGCAGTACTTC. It specifies CASSQDGGGGDSYEQYF.

The chain combines TRBV7-9 with TRBJ2-7, with D possibly matching TRBD1 (5 bases). V gave up 7 bases and J gave up 3 bases, with 10 bases separating them. This CDR3 comprises 12 residues. From germline, CDR1 is SEHNR and CDR2 FQNEAQ (reference sequence). CDR3 DNA: TGTGCCAGCAACCGAGACAGCTACGAGCAGTACTTC. Its translation: CASNRDSYEQYF.

The chain couples TRBV12-5 to TRBJ2-1; 10 bases line up with TRBD1. This CDR3 comprises 15 residues. Trimming took 1 base from V and 6 from J; bases not matched to a gene: 3. The germline V gene has CDR1 LGHNT and CDR2 FRNRAP. The CDR3 DNA reads TGTGCTAGTGGTTTGGGACAGGGGGCTGCCAATGAGCAGTTCTTC. Its translation: CASGLGQGAANEQFF.

The rearrangement joins TRBV4-2 to TRBJ2-1, with 13 bases lining up with TRBD2. CDR3 length: 15 amino acids. The V and J ends lost 4 bases and 10 bases, in that order; junction bases with no gene match: 7. The germline gives CDR1 LGHNA, CDR2 YNFKEQ. The DNA for the CDR3 is TGTGCCAGCAGCCCAGCGGGACTAGCGGGACGGGAGCAGTTCTTC. Protein: CASSPAGLAGREQFF.

The chain couples TRBV30 to TRBJ2-5, with D maybe TRBD1 (6 bases). The CDR3 is 12 amino acids. The V gene lost 0 bases and the J gene lost 7 bases, with 9 bases spanning the gap. Germline CDR1 and CDR2: GTSNPN and SVGIG (reference sequence). CDR3 protein: CAWSVRGGTQYF. The DNA of the CDR3 is TGTGCCTGGAGTGTCAGGGGCGGGACCCAGTACTTC.

As concerns this clone: Germline is not matched at one junction end, which may reflect a read error. The chain recombines TRBV7-8 with TRBJ2-5; 7 bases agree with TRBD1. Near its end, the DNA agrees better with TRBJ2-7, so the J call may be wrong. The germline gives CDR1 SGHVS, CDR2 FQNEAQ. The CDR3 sequence is 18 residues long. Here the CDR3 DNA reads TGTGCCAGCAGCTTTGGACAGGTCCTAAACCCCCACTCCGACGAGCAGTACTTC. Its protein product is CASSFGQVLNPHSDEQYF.

The chain is built from TRBV5-4 and TRBJ1-4, with a weak D call TRBD1 (5 bases). Germline V lookup: CDR1 SGHNT, CDR2 YYREEE (reference sequence). There are 16 residues in the CDR3. The V end was cut by 4 bases, the J end by 7 bases, with 20 bases between. The chain's CDR3 is CASSPDGGAVSEKLFF. The DNA for the CDR3 is TGTGCCAGCAGCCCGGATGGTGGGGCGGTTAGTGAAAAACTGTTTTTT.

The chain uses TRBV5-4 and TRBJ2-5, with 7 bases that match TRBD2. This CDR3 is 14 amino acids long. Germline trimming cut 4 bases from V and 2 bases from J; bases unmatched to any gene: 5. CDR1 is SGHNT, CDR2 YYREEE, per germline (reference sequence). The CDR3 here is CASSAPSGQETQYF. The CDR3 DNA reads TGTGCCAGCAGCGCCCCTAGCGGACAAGAGACCCAGTACTTC.

The chain has TRBV7-8 and TRBJ2-2, with TRBD2 as a possible D gene (6 bases). The V gene's germline CDR1 is SGHVS and CDR2 FQNEAQ. This CDR3 comprises 14 residues. Trimming pared 5 bases from V and 7 bases from J, leaving 14 bases between. DNA of the CDR3: TGTGCCAGCAGCCCGGGACTGGGAAACGGGGAGCTGTTTTTT. This sequence encodes CASSPGLGNGELFF.

The chain links TRBV4-3 to TRBJ1-1; TRBD1 agrees at 9 bases. Germline V gene lookup returns CDR1 LGHNA and CDR2 YSLEER. V trimming: 2 bases; J trimming: 3 bases; junction bases outside the gene matches: 7. The CDR3 contains 16 residues. In DNA form, the CDR3 reads TGCGCCAGCAGCCAACAACGGACAGGGGTGGACACTGAAGCTTTCTTT. Residues: CASSQQRTGVDTEAFF.

This clone was seen a few times. The chain couples TRBV2 to TRBJ1-5; 9 bases match TRBD1. V was clipped by 4 bases and J by 4 bases; unmatched bases: 8. In germline, CDR1 is SNHLY, CDR2 FYNNEI. The CDR3 loop spans 16 amino acids. The CDR3: CASSVYGTGPNQPQHF. CDR3 in DNA: TGTGCCAGCAGTGTTTACGGGACAGGGCCGAATCAGCCCCAGCATTTT.

The V and J genes are TRBV5-1 and TRBJ2-2; weak D call: TRBD1 (6 bases). Germline-derived CDR1 and CDR2 are SGHRS and YFSETQ. V lost 3 bases, J lost 2 bases, and 11 bases lay in between. The CDR3 has 15 amino acids. The CDR3 region is CASSSLQGNTGELFF. Written as DNA, the CDR3 is TGCGCCAGCAGCTCCTTACAGGGCAACACCGGGGAGCTGTTTTTT.

This chain links TRBV5-6 with TRBJ1-5, with D possibly TRBD1 on 6 matching bases. The CDR3 spans 16 residues. Germline CDR1 is SGHDT and CDR2 is YYEEEE. Trimming cost V 1 base and J 11 bases, with 22 bases left between them. The CDR3 spells CASSLYQRAGDRTQHF. CDR3 in DNA: TGTGCCAGCAGCTTGTATCAAAGGGCAGGGGACCGGACCCAGCATTTT.

V and J are TRBV5-5 and TRBJ2-5, with 9 bases matching TRBD1. The V segment lost 1 base and the J segment 4 bases; nucleotides outside the gene matches: 2. The CDR3 is made up of 14 amino acids. Per the germline V gene, CDR1 is SGHKS and CDR2 is YYEKEE (reference sequence). In DNA, the CDR3 is TGTGCCAGCAGCTTGTTGGGACAGGGAGAGACCCAGTACTTC. Protein product: CASSLLGQGETQYF.

The chain employs TRBV5-3 and TRBJ1-2; 7 bases are a match to TRBD1. TRBV5-3 is an ORF for which the function is uncertain. This CDR3 comprises 16 residues. With V trimmed by 4 bases and J by 0 bases, 9 bases remained unmatched. Here the CDR3 reads CARSGFDREANYGYTF. CDR3 coding DNA: TGTGCCAGAAGCGGATTCGACAGGGAAGCTAACTATGGCTACACCTTC.

The chain uses TRBV5-1 and TRBJ2-1, with 10 bases lining up with TRBD2. Trimming removed 1 base from V and 7 bases from J; junction bases left unmatched: 5. This CDR3 spans 15 amino acids. Germline V gives CDR1 SGHRS, CDR2 YFSETQ. In nucleotides, the CDR3 is TGCGCCAGCAGCTTGTCTAGCGGGAGTAATAATGAGCAGTTCTTC. Translating gives CASSLSSGSNNEQFF.

This sequence joins TRBV2 and TRBJ1-6; D uncertain. Per the germline V gene, CDR1 is SNHLY and CDR2 is FYNNEI. V was trimmed by 0 bases and J by 8 bases, leaving 8 bases between them. CDR3 length: 14 amino acids. In DNA form, the CDR3 reads TGTGCCAGCAGTGAAGCAGGGAGCGATTCACCCCTCCACTTT. It translates to CASSEAGSDSPLHF.

This rearrangement joins TRBV9 to TRBJ2-3; D is undetermined. Germline CDR1 reads SGDLS; CDR2 reads YYNGEE. V dropped 0 bases and J dropped 5 bases, with 13 bases sitting between them. The CDR3 has 15 residues. Here the CDR3 DNA reads TGTGCCAGCAGCGTAGGTGGTAACCGAGGAGATACGCAGTATTTT. Amino acid sequence: CASSVGGNRGDTQYF.

V is TRBV4-2 and J is TRBJ2-3; 9 nucleotides match TRBD2. Germline values: CDR1 LGHNA, CDR2 YNFKEQ. With 4 bases clipped from V and 5 bases from J, the junction kept 13 bases outside the gene matches. CDR3 length: 17 residues. The CDR3 DNA sequence: TGTGCCAGCAGCCGAGGGTTAGCGGGAGCGCCGGGAGATACGCAGTATTTT. Encoded protein: CASSRGLAGAPGDTQYF.

The chain joins TRBV19 to TRBJ1-5; perhaps TRBD1 as D (6 bases). The CDR3 is made up of 16 amino acids. The germline V gene encodes CDR1 LNHDA and CDR2 SQIVND (reference sequence). The V and J ends lost 4 bases and 1 base respectively, with 14 bases between them. The CDR3 DNA follows: TGTGCCAGTAGTACGCCCAGGGGTGGCAGCAATCAGCCCCAGCATTTT. This encodes CASSTPRGGSNQPQHF.

The CDR3 DNA sequence: TGTGCCAGCAGCACCGGGACTAGCGGCCCTTCCTACGAGCAGTACTTC. It yields the protein CASSTGTSGPSYEQYF. V usage is TRBV5-4 and J usage is TRBJ2-7; 11 bases map to TRBD2. CDR1 and CDR2 from the germline V gene are SGHNT and YYREEE (reference sequence). The CDR3 consists of 16 residues. Germline trimming cut 4 bases from V and 1 base from J; bases unmatched to any gene: 7.

This clone showed up just a few times. The V and J genes are TRBV19 and TRBJ1-1; D ambiguous. The CDR3 has 14 amino acids. The ends were cut back, 5 bases at V and 1 base at J, with 11 bases in the middle. Germline loops: CDR1 LNHDA, CDR2 SQIVND (reference sequence). In DNA form, the CDR3 reads TGTGCCAGTAGTCGGCGACAACCGAACACTGAAGCTTTCTTT. Amino acid sequence: CASSRRQPNTEAFF.

The sample holds a few counts of this clone. The chain has TRBV5-4 and TRBJ1-4, with a tentative D call TRBD1 (5 bases). The V end was cut by 4 bases, the J end by 0 bases, with 10 bases between. Germline V gene lookup returns CDR1 SGHNT and CDR2 YYREEE (reference sequence). The CDR3 loop spans 15 amino acids. CDR3 in DNA: TGTGCCAGCAGCCGGGGGGGACCAACTAATGAAAAACTGTTTTTT. It yields the protein CASSRGGPTNEKLFF.

This clone turned up a few times. The V call is TRBV12-5, the J call TRBJ1-5; 7 nucleotides agree with TRBD1. The germline V gene encodes CDR1 LGHNT and CDR2 FRNRAP. The CDR3 sequence is 14 residues long. V trimming: 5 bases; J trimming: 3 bases; junction bases outside the gene matches: 4. Here the CDR3 reads CASGHRGSNQPQHF. The CDR3 region has the DNA TGTGCTAGTGGTCACAGGGGCTCCAATCAGCCCCAGCATTTT.